The 3 T cell receptor beta chains in this list originate from one sample, sequenced in a study of Ad26.COV2.S vaccination and SARS-CoV-2 variants. Produced via immunoSEQ multiplex PCR; TCRdb's table is partial and in-frame only. The sample holds roughly 350,000 clones, about 88% seen once. Stated treatment: approximately 18 received Ad26.COV2.S at low or high dose, single or two shots; roughly five received placebo; per-sample allocation not given. Sampling was done on day 63 after the first vaccine or placebo injection. The source material was peripheral blood, sampled in a trial of Ad26.COV2.S vaccine versus placebo. The receptor source for this set is a person between 18 and 60 years old who received the Ad26.COV2.S COVID-19 vaccine or a placebo.

The genes are TRBV7-9 and TRBJ2-5; TRBD1 aligns across 8 bases. Trimming at V came to 7 bases and at J to 4 bases, leaving 2 bases not matched to a gene. Germline values: CDR1 SEHNR, CDR2 FQNEAQ (reference sequence). There are 12 residues in the CDR3. The CDR3 here is CASTGQGETQYF. DNA of the CDR3: TGTGCCAGCACCGGACAGGGAGAGACCCAGTACTTC.

This chain connects TRBV11-1 to TRBJ2-2; D unclear. V was pared by 6 bases and J by 6 bases, with 11 bases between. The CDR3 spans 13 residues. In germline, CDR1 is SGHAT, CDR2 FQDESV (reference sequence). For the CDR3, the DNA is TGTGCCAGCAGGGCTAGTTCGTCCGGGGAGCTGTTTTTT. Translating gives CASRASSSGELFF.

This chain connects TRBV7-9 to TRBJ2-7; D is unresolved. This CDR3 contains 13 residues. The V and J ends lost 4 bases and 10 bases respectively, with 17 bases between them. Per germline, CDR1 SEHNR and CDR2 FQNEAQ (reference sequence). CDR3 protein: CASSSPRVASQYF. The DNA of the CDR3 is TGTGCCAGCAGCTCTCCCCGGGTAGCAAGTCAGTACTTC.